Sequencing of this T cell receptor beta chain was carried out in a study of blood T cell repertoires in COVID-19. The CDR3 totals 14 residues. Trimming cost V 5 bases and J 3 bases; bases outside gene matches: 3. Germline loops: CDR1 SGHTA, CDR2 FQGTGA. The protocol was immunoSEQ multiplex PCR, while the TCRdb copy is restricted to in-frame clones and leaves out a portion. This sample has about 270,000 clones; approximately 86% occur once, and the top ten carry 1.5% to 2%. This clone was observed once. The chain employs TRBV7-3 and TRBJ2-5; 10 nucleotides match TRBD2. Sequencing input: peripheral blood. The source of this sequence is an older woman who had recovered from COVID-19. In DNA form, the CDR3 reads TGTGCCAGCAGCCTCACTAGCGGGGAAGAGACCCAGTACTTC. Amino acid sequence: CASSLTSGEETQYF.